This passage covers 24 T cell receptor beta chains from one sample sequenced in a study of early T cells in non-severe SARS-CoV-2 infection. MiXCR was run by TCRdb on the 5' RACE reads, yielding one entry per CDR3 protein. Among roughly 53,000 distinct CDR3 sequences listed, around 9.3% were seen once. Material for sequencing was whole blood. These receptors were collected from an adult who was a healthcare worker with PCR-confirmed SARS-CoV-2 infection or an uninfected control (not recorded which).

The sample holds a few counts of this clonotype. Here the CDR3 DNA reads TGCGCCAGCAGCTCAAACAGGGGGAATTCACCCCTCCACTTT. Protein: CASSSNRGNSPLHF. The J gene is TRBJ1-6, the V gene TRBV5-1; TRBD1 matches at 8 bases. V shed 3 bases, J shed 7 bases, and the junction held 3 bases outside the gene matches. Per the germline V gene, CDR1 is SGHRS and CDR2 is YFSETQ. CDR3 length: 14 residues. The full variable domain, rest sourced from reference TRBV5-1 and TRBJ1-6, is KAGVTQTPRYLIKTRGQQVTLSCSPISGHRSVSWYQQTPGQGLQFLFEYFSETQRNKGNFPGRFSGRQFSNSRSEMNVSTLELGDSALYLCASSSNRGNSPLHFGNGTRLTVT.

The V gene is TRBV18, the J gene TRBJ2-5; the D is unclear. Germline loops: CDR1 KGHSH, CDR2 LQKENI. The V end lost 1 base, the J end lost 6 bases, and 9 bases lay between the germline ends. The CDR3 is 13 amino acids. CDR3 DNA: TGTGCCAGCTCACCACAGGGTATGAAGACCCAGTACTTC. It yields the protein CASSPQGMKTQYF.

This chain joins TRBV19 and TRBJ2-1, with a weak D call TRBD2 (6 bases). Trimming removed 7 bases from V and 5 bases from J, with 12 bases in between. The CDR3 has 13 residues. From germline, CDR1 is LNHDA and CDR2 SQIVND (reference sequence). DNA for the CDR3: TGTGCCAGTACCCGGACTACCGACAATGAGCAGTTCTTC. It yields the protein CASTRTTDNEQFF.

The genes are TRBV11-2 and TRBJ2-5; no clear D. Trimming left V 3 bases short and J 5 bases short, with 13 bases between. The V gene's germline CDR1 is SGHAT and CDR2 FQNNGV. This CDR3 has 14 amino acids. CDR3 nucleotide sequence: TGTGCCAGCAGCTTCCGAAGAAATTGGGAGACCCAGTACTTC. It codes for CASSFRRNWETQYF.

This clonotype was seen only a few times. The V gene is TRBV20-1, the J gene TRBJ2-3; D could derive from TRBD1 or TRBD2 (8 bases each). Deletions cut 3 bases from V and 4 bases from J, with 20 bases between. The germline CDR1 and CDR2 sequences are DFQATT and SNEGSKA (reference sequence). The length of the CDR3 is 16 residues. The CDR3 reads CSARDRDSGDPDTQYF. The CDR3 DNA reads as TGCAGTGCTAGGGACAGGGATAGCGGGGACCCAGATACGCAGTATTTT.

The chain has TRBV7-3 and TRBJ1-1, with TRBD1 matching 7 bases. CDR1 and CDR2 (germline): SGHTA, FQGTGA. This CDR3 contains 14 residues. Losses at the gene ends were 5 bases for V and 4 bases for J; bases not matched to a gene: 7. CDR3 nucleotides: TGTGCCAGCAGCCCGACAGGGTTGGGCACTGAAGCTTTCTTT. Translation gives CASSPTGLGTEAFF.

The table lists this clonotype with a few counts. The V gene is TRBV5-1, the J gene TRBJ2-5; 8 positions match TRBD1. V lost 3 bases to trimming and J lost 4 bases; unmatched junction nucleotides: 5. This CDR3 region has 14 residues. CDR1 is SGHRS, CDR2 YFSETQ, per germline. For the CDR3, the DNA is TGCGCCAGCAGCTCCACAGGGGGGCCAGAGACCCAGTACTTC. It yields the protein CASSSTGGPETQYF.

This rearrangement joins TRBV11-2 to TRBJ2-1, with D maybe TRBD1 (6 bases). The CDR3 covers 15 residues. V gave up 8 bases and J gave up 0 bases, with 14 bases separating them. CDR1 is SGHAT and CDR2 is FQNNGV in the germline V gene. Written as DNA, the CDR3 is TGTGCCAGCCAAAGAGGGGGTAGCTCCTACAATGAGCAGTTCTTC. Amino acids: CASQRGGSSYNEQFF.

The chain has TRBV5-1 and TRBJ2-1; tentatively, D is TRBD1 (5 bases). Per the germline V gene, CDR1 is SGHRS and CDR2 is YFSETQ. CDR3 size: 16 residues. V lost 4 bases and J 8 bases, leaving 22 bases between the germline ends. CDR3 region: CASSQGSGIGVDEQFF. In nucleotides, the CDR3 is TGCGCCAGCAGCCAGGGTTCAGGGATTGGTGTAGATGAGCAGTTCTTC.

The chain employs TRBV7-6 and TRBJ2-7; 7 bases fit TRBD2. V lost 5 bases, J lost 6 bases, and 4 bases stayed unmatched. Germline CDR1 and CDR2: SGHVS and FNYEAQ. The CDR3 runs 12 residues. CDR3 sequence reads: CASSTGGLEQYF. CDR3 bases: TGTGCCAGCAGCACGGGGGGTCTCGAGCAGTACTTC.

This clonotype was recorded a few times. The chain carries TRBV6-1 and TRBJ2-3, with TRBD2 matching over 7 bases. V was pared by 6 bases and J by 6 bases, with 9 bases of the junction left unmatched. The CDR3 is 14 amino acids. Germline CDR1 is MNHNS and CDR2 is SASEGT. DNA for the CDR3: TGTGCCAGCAGGCTTGGGGGGGATGCGGATACGCAGTATTTT. It encodes CASRLGGDADTQYF.

V usage is TRBV6-5 and J usage is TRBJ2-7; D is perhaps TRBD1 (5 bases). The CDR3 contains 13 residues. Germline values: CDR1 MNHEY, CDR2 SVGAGI. Trimming stripped 4 bases from V and 7 bases from J, with 14 bases between. CDR3 nucleotides: TGTGCCAGCAGTTCGTCAGGGTTTGTGGAGCAGTACTTC. This translates into CASSSSGFVEQYF.

This clonotype was found many times. The chain employs TRBV15 and TRBJ2-5; tentative D call: TRBD2 (8 bases). Per germline, CDR1 LNHNV and CDR2 YYDKDF (reference sequence). V shed 5 bases and J shed 5 bases, with 30 bases lying between them. The CDR3 consists of 19 residues. In DNA form, the CDR3 reads TGTGCCACCAGCCCCACGCCGAGGGGGCTAGCGGGCGCCTCGGAGACCCAGTACTTC. Encoded protein: CATSPTPRGLAGASETQYF. Complete variable domain (other parts from reference TRBV15 and TRBJ2-5): DAMVIQNPRYQVTQFGKPVTLSCSQTLNHNVMYWYQQKSSQAPKLLFHYYDKDFNNEADTPDNFQSRRPNTSFCFLDIRSPGLGDTAMYLCATSPTPRGLAGASETQYFGPGTRLLVL.

In this sample, this clonotype turned up a few times. V usage is TRBV9 and J usage is TRBJ2-2; D might be TRBD1 (6 bases). Germline V gives CDR1 SGDLS, CDR2 YYNGEE. The V end was cut by 0 bases, the J end by 2 bases, with 14 bases between. There are 17 residues in the CDR3. The CDR3 region has the DNA TGTGCCAGCAGCGTAGTTCGTGGGGGCACCAACACCGGGGAGCTGTTTTTT. Protein sequence: CASSVVRGGTNTGELFF.

The V gene is TRBV10-3, the J gene TRBJ1-4; possibly TRBD1 for D (5 bases). Germline CDR1 and CDR2: ENHRY and SYGVKD. The CDR3 is 12 amino acids. The germline V and J ends were trimmed by 8 bases and 7 bases, with 11 bases remaining between them. The chain's CDR3 is CAIGTGREKLFF. DNA for the CDR3: TGTGCCATCGGAACAGGTCGTGAAAAACTGTTTTTT.

This clonotype was seen ten or more times. The V and J genes are TRBV20-1 and TRBJ2-7, with D maybe TRBD1 (6 bases). Germline assignment: CDR1 DFQATT and CDR2 SNEGSKA (reference sequence). The CDR3 has 15 residues. V lost 6 bases and J lost 3, with 21 bases in between. The CDR3 DNA reads TGCAGTGCCTCCCTGGACAGAGCTAGACTCTACGAGCAGTACTTC. This encodes CSASLDRARLYEQYF.

The rearrangement uses TRBV3-1 and TRBJ1-1, with TRBD1 matching 8 bases. The CDR3 runs to 15 residues. With V trimmed by 3 bases and J by 3 bases, 6 bases remained unmatched. The V gene's germline CDR1 is LGHDT and CDR2 YNNKEL (reference sequence). The CDR3 region is CASSQTGVIDTEAFF. The CDR3, as DNA: TGTGCCAGCAGCCAGACAGGGGTTATCGACACTGAAGCTTTCTTT.

The table lists this clonotype with many counts. V usage is TRBV18 and J usage is TRBJ2-5, with no clear D. This CDR3 has 13 residues. Trimming stripped 3 bases from V and 2 bases from J, with 7 bases between. Germline V gives CDR1 KGHSH, CDR2 LQKENI. CDR3 nucleotide sequence: TGTGCCAGCTCACCTGTGGGACAAGAGACCCAGTACTTC. Translation: CASSPVGQETQYF.

This clonotype was recorded a few times. The chain couples TRBV5-1 to TRBJ2-5, with 10 bases matching TRBD2. Germline V gives CDR1 SGHRS, CDR2 YFSETQ. V trimming: 0 bases; J trimming: 2 bases; junction bases outside the gene matches: 4. This CDR3 contains 16 residues. The CDR3 spells CASSLDASGGQETQYF. As DNA, the CDR3 is TGCGCCAGCAGCTTGGATGCTAGCGGGGGACAAGAGACCCAGTACTTC.

The V and J genes are TRBV7-9 and TRBJ1-4, with D possibly TRBD1 on 6 matching bases. The CDR3 has 15 amino acids. Trimming removed 6 bases at V and 0 bases at J, with 11 bases between. CDR1 is SEHNR and CDR2 is FQNEAQ in the germline V gene (reference sequence). CDR3 nucleotide sequence: TGTGCCAGCAGAAGACAGGCCACAACTAATGAAAAACTGTTTTTT. Amino acids: CASRRQATTNEKLFF.

This clonotype was observed a handful of times. The chain combines TRBV5-1 with TRBJ1-1; possibly TRBD1 for D (5 bases). From germline, CDR1 is SGHRS and CDR2 YFSETQ. The CDR3 covers 15 residues. Trimming pared 4 bases from V and 5 bases from J, leaving 18 bases between. The CDR3 DNA reads TGCGCCAGCAGCCCCCTGGGAGGGGAGGGAACTGAAGCTTTCTTT. The encoded protein is CASSPLGGEGTEAFF.

This clonotype came up a few times. V gene TRBV5-1 combines with J gene TRBJ2-5; possible D gene TRBD1, 6 bases. Per germline, CDR1 SGHRS and CDR2 YFSETQ. This CDR3 is built from 14 residues. Between the trimmed V and J ends, which lost 0 bases and 2 bases, there was a span of 8 bases. The CDR3 here is CASSLEGGQETQYF. In nucleotides, the CDR3 is TGCGCCAGCAGCTTGGAAGGGGGACAAGAGACCCAGTACTTC.

In its sample, this clonotype was seen a few times. The V and J genes are TRBV4-1 and TRBJ1-3; no firm D call. CDR3 length: 15 amino acids. The V end lost 0 bases, the J end lost 0 bases, and 6 bases lay between the germline ends. Germline values: CDR1 MGHRA, CDR2 YSYEKL. The CDR3 loop reads CASSQDQNSGNTIYF. The CDR3 region has the DNA TGCGCCAGCAGCCAAGATCAGAACTCTGGAAACACCATATATTTT.

V gene TRBV12-3 or TRBV12-4 combines with J gene TRBJ1-1; no definite D call. The ends were cut back, 4 bases at V and 1 base at J, with 10 bases in the middle. The CDR3 extends over 14 amino acids. CDR3 in amino acids: CASSSVRRNTEAFF. CDR3 nucleotide sequence: TGTGCCAGCAGTTCCGTCCGGAGGAACACTGAAGCTTTCTTT.